The clone carrying this T cell receptor (beta chain) was counted once. V was shortened by 0 bases and J by 6 bases, with 15 bases between the two germline ends. The CDR3 extends over 15 amino acids. Germline V gene data show CDR1 as SGHRS and CDR2 as YFSETQ. The data were obtained in a study of control samples from healthy donors and cancer patients. Measured with immunoSEQ multiplex PCR; TCRdb has only the in-frame clones, and not every one. The table has some 120,000 clones, about nine tenths seen once. The origin of this receptor is a man aged 35 to 55 in good health. The material sequenced was blood. The V and J genes are TRBV5-1 and TRBJ1-2; no clear D gene. The CDR3 protein is CASSLGGGGVNGYTF. DNA for the CDR3: TGCGCCAGCAGCTTGGGCGGCGGCGGGGTTAATGGCTACACCTTC. Filled out from reference TRBV5-1 and TRBJ1-2, the complete variable domain reads KAGVTQTPRYLIKTRGQQVTLSCSPISGHRSVSWYQQTPGQGLQFLFEYFSETQRNKGNFPGRFSGRQFSNSRSEMNVSTLELGDSALYLCASSLGGGGVNGYTFGSGTRLTVV.